This T cell receptor beta chain was sequenced for a study of human thymus T cells. Thymus pieces cut out during corrective heart surgery were the tissue that was used. Donation was from healthy Finnish infants who were having corrective surgery that addressed congenital heart defects. Of note for this clone: Its antigen is not known.

Sequencing used immunoSEQ multiplex PCR; TCRdb keeps in-frame clones, though not all of them. The sample records some 120,000 clones, around 95% being singletons. Study findings and constraints: In unrelated individuals, thymic repertoires overlapped highly, according to related research.

The V gene lost 6 bases and the J gene lost 1 base, with 15 bases spanning the gap. Germline lookup yields CDR1 MDHEN and CDR2 SYDVKM. This CDR3 has 15 residues. The TCR sequence derives from a boy less than two years old with a congenital heart defect but otherwise immunologically healthy. Sequencing was carried out using thymus tissue. This sequence joins TRBV28 and TRBJ1-1, with TRBD1 as a possible D gene (5 bases). Here the CDR3 DNA reads TGTGCCAGCAGGAAAGCCGGGGGGTCGAACACTGAAGCTTTCTTT. Its protein product is CASRKAGGSNTEAFF.